A selection of T cell receptor beta chains follows, all from one sample in a study of blood T cell repertoires in COVID-19. Clones were read by immunoSEQ multiplex PCR, and TCRdb kept only the in-frame ones, dropping some. The table lists around 30,000 clones, about nine tenths of them singletons. What was sequenced was peripheral blood. The receptors originated from a man in his 70s with active or convalescent COVID-19. Each CDR3 is given with its conserved first and last residue. The D gene is left open where the match is weak. For some rows the clone size is stated as once, few or many, or as a class when expanded; others skip it.

cdr3_nt cdr3_aa v_call clone_size j_call cdr3_length d_call
TGCGCCAGCAGCCGAAGCGGAGGAAAACTGTTTTTT CASSRSGGKLFF TRBV4-1 NA TRBJ1-4 12 NA
TGTGCCAGTAGTCTTGGATCAGGGACTGGAAACACCATATATTTT CASSLGSGTGNTIYF TRBV19 NA TRBJ1-3 15 NA
TGTGCCAGCAGCGGGAGCCGGGACAGGGCCCTTTCTGGGGCCAACGTCCTGACTTTC CASSGSRDRALSGANVLTF TRBV5-4 NA TRBJ2-6 19 TRBD1
TGTGCCAGCAGCTTAGGAGGAAACGGGGCCAACGTCCTGACTTTC CASSLGGNGANVLTF TRBV11-2 NA TRBJ2-6 15 NA
TGTGCCAGCAGCTTATCTAGCGGACAAGAGACCCAGTACTTC CASSLSSGQETQYF TRBV7-2 NA TRBJ2-5 14 TRBD2
TGTGCCAGCAGCCGATGGGCAGGGGAAGCCAATGAGCAGTTCTTC CASSRWAGEANEQFF TRBV27 NA TRBJ2-1 15 NA
TGTGCCAGCAGCCGTGACAACAGGGGGCAGGGGACCCAGTACTTC CASSRDNRGQGTQYF TRBV6-2/TRBV6-3 NA TRBJ2-5 15 TRBD1
TGTGCCAGCAGCTTGACGCAGGGAGGAGCTAATGAAAAACTGTTTTTT CASSLTQGGANEKLFF TRBV5-4 NA TRBJ1-4 16 NA
TGCGCCAGCAGCTTGGCCCAGAACTATGGCTACACCTTC CASSLAQNYGYTF TRBV5-1 NA TRBJ1-2 13 NA
TGTGCCAGCTCCCCGGGGAGGTCCGATTCCGGGGAGCTGTTTTTT CASSPGRSDSGELFF TRBV18 once TRBJ2-2 15 NA
TGTGCCAGCAGTACCGGGACAGGGATCGACTACGAGCAGTACTTC CASSTGTGIDYEQYF TRBV6-5 NA TRBJ2-7 15 TRBD1
TGTGCCAGCAGCTTAGGCAGGGGCAATCAGCCCCAGCATTTT CASSLGRGNQPQHF TRBV7-9 NA TRBJ1-5 14 NA
TGTGCCAGCAGGACTAGCTCGGGACGCACCGGGGAGCTGTTTTTT CASRTSSGRTGELFF TRBV2 NA TRBJ2-2 15 TRBD2
TGTGCCAGCAGCCCCACAGGGCCCCTTAACACCGGGGAGCTGTTTTTT CASSPTGPLNTGELFF TRBV2 NA TRBJ2-2 16 NA
TGCGCCAGCAGCCCGAGTACCGGGGGCTCTGGAAACACCATATATTTT CASSPSTGGSGNTIYF TRBV4-3 NA TRBJ1-3 16 NA